This T cell receptor (beta chain) was observed in a study of T-cell memory formation after mild COVID-19. Background on the study: The two donors had largely donor-specific TCR clusters. The study's findings and limits: Pre-infection memory held some responding clones, suggesting pre-existing cross-reactive T cells responded.

With regard to this clonotype: Its antigen is still unknown.

A single record per CDR3 protein comes from TCRdb applying MiXCR to the 5' RACE reads. The data contain just over 200,000 distinct CDR3 sequences, around 9.5% of them singletons. The V end lost 1 base, the J end lost 0 bases, and 9 bases lay between the germline ends. Per germline, CDR1 LNHNV and CDR2 YYDKDF (reference sequence). This CDR3 contains 16 residues. The V call is TRBV15, the J call TRBJ1-4; D is unresolved. Sequenced: PBMCs or a T cell subset sorted from them (not recorded which). This sequence originates from a man aged 18-30 years who had mild COVID-19 (a few samples of this study predate the infection). Cell type and time point are not known. The CDR3: CATSRGRQATNEKLFF. The CDR3 DNA reads TGTGCCACCAGCAGAGGAAGGCAGGCAACTAATGAAAAACTGTTTTTT.